This TCR beta chain appears in the sequencing data of a study of OX40 agonist ivuxolimab in advanced cancers. Germline CDR1 and CDR2: SSHAT and FNYEAQ (reference sequence). CDR3 length equals 13 residues. V gave up 1 base and J gave up 8 bases, with 11 bases separating them. The timepoints at which blood was sampled were baseline, cycle 4 day 1, and cycle 7 day 1. TCRdb's copy holds only in-frame clones and misses some; the assay was immunoSEQ multiplex PCR. The table records around 37,000 clones, 85% to 90% of them present only once. This clone is medium-sized. This TCR was recovered from an adult with an advanced solid tumor such as melanoma, head and neck, liver or kidney cancer. Sequencing was performed on CD4+ or CD8+ T cells sorted from blood, taken in a trial of the OX40 agonist ivuxolimab. V usage is TRBV7-7 and J usage is TRBJ1-1; possible D gene TRBD1, 5 bases. The CDR3 reads CASSLVEGTEAFF. The CDR3 DNA is TGTGCCAGCAGCTTAGTAGAGGGGACCGAAGCTTTCTTT. Based on the CDR3 plus reference TRBV7-7 and TRBJ1-1, the full variable domain is GAGVSQSPRYKVTKRGQDVTLRCDPISSHATLYWYQQALGQGPEFLTYFNYEAQPDKSGLPSDRFSAERPEGSISTLTIQRTEQRDSAMYRCASSLVEGTEAFFGQGTRLTVV.